The rows below give T cell receptor beta chains drawn from one sample of a study of blood T cell repertoires in COVID-19. Using immunoSEQ multiplex PCR, the repertoire was profiled, and TCRdb retains in-frame clones only, with some absent. This table holds 200,000 to 250,000 clones, about four fifths found once. The source material was PBMCs or T cells enriched from blood (not recorded which). Receptor source: a woman between 40 and 50 years old who had recovered from COVID-19. Both conserved end residues are part of each CDR3. The D gene is left open where the match is weak. For some rows the clone size is stated as once, few or many, or as a class when expanded; others skip it.

D gene: .
J gene: TRBJ1-1
V gene: TRBV11-2
clone size: .
CDR3 DNA: TGTGCCAGCAGTAGGACAGCAAACACTGAAGCTTTCTTT
CDR3 protein: CASSRTANTEAFF

D gene: .
J gene: TRBJ2-7
V gene: TRBV7-8
clone size: .
CDR3 DNA: TGTGCCAGCAGCTTAGCCGGACAGATAACCTACGAGCAGTACTTC
CDR3 protein: CASSLAGQITYEQYF

D gene: .
J gene: TRBJ1-1
V gene: TRBV3-1/TRBV3-2
clone size: few
CDR3 DNA: TGTGCCAGCAGCCAAGACAAGGGCAGCGGCGAAGGTAACACTGAAGCTTTCTTT
CDR3 protein: CASSQDKGSGEGNTEAFF

D gene: TRBD1
J gene: TRBJ1-2
V gene: TRBV19
clone size: .
CDR3 DNA: TGTGCCAGTAGTAGAGGACAGGGGGTCGCTATCACCTTC
CDR3 protein: CASSRGQGVAITF

D gene: TRBD1
J gene: TRBJ2-5
V gene: TRBV23-1
clone size: .
CDR3 DNA: TGCGCCAGCAGTCTAATTCCGGGACAGGGGACTGTAGAGACCCAGTACTTC
CDR3 protein: CASSLIPGQGTVETQYF

D gene: .
J gene: TRBJ2-7
V gene: TRBV6-5
clone size: .
CDR3 DNA: TGTGCCAGCAGTAAGCCCGGGACTGCGAAGCAGTACTTC
CDR3 protein: CASSKPGTAKQYF

D gene: .
J gene: TRBJ1-2
V gene: TRBV5-1
clone size: .
CDR3 DNA: TGCGCCAGCAGCTTGGAGGGGAACTATGGCTACACCTTC
CDR3 protein: CASSLEGNYGYTF

D gene: .
J gene: TRBJ1-5
V gene: TRBV2
clone size: .
CDR3 DNA: TGTGCCAGCAGGACCGGGACTGATAGCAATCAGCCCCAGCATTTT
CDR3 protein: CASRTGTDSNQPQHF

D gene: TRBD1
J gene: TRBJ2-7
V gene: TRBV3-1/TRBV3-2
clone size: .
CDR3 DNA: TGTGCCAGCAGCCTCGGACAGGGGGCCTACGAGCAGTACTTC
CDR3 protein: CASSLGQGAYEQYF

D gene: .
J gene: TRBJ1-2
V gene: TRBV6-1
clone size: .
CDR3 DNA: TGTGCCAGCAGTGAACCGTATCGAGTTGGCTACACCTTC
CDR3 protein: CASSEPYRVGYTF

D gene: .
J gene: TRBJ1-5
V gene: TRBV20-1
clone size: once
CDR3 DNA: TGCAGTGCTAGTACCGGACAAATAGCTAGCAATCAGCCCCAGCATTTT
CDR3 protein: CSASTGQIASNQPQHF

D gene: .
J gene: TRBJ2-5
V gene: TRBV6-4
clone size: .
CDR3 DNA: TGTGCCAGCAGTGAAAGTCTATACCAAGAGACCCAGTACTTC
CDR3 protein: CASSESLYQETQYF